The TCR beta chain under discussion was sequenced for a study of beta chain features in type 1 diabetes. Overall study findings and caveats: Shorter TCRB CDR3s, moderately but significantly so, marked every one of the four CD4+ subsets in Type 1 diabetes patients.

Points on this clone: Its target is not known.

Germline CDR1 and CDR2: MGHRA and YSYEKL. This CDR3 region has 16 residues. V shed 3 bases, J shed 10 bases, and the junction held 13 bases outside the gene matches. Of the isolated RNA, all was reverse transcribed, and so the sequenced material was expressed TCRB transcripts. TCRdb's table, derived via immunoSEQ multiplex PCR, lists solely in-frame clones and lacks some. Altogether around 310,000 clones are present, about 13% being singletons, with the ten largest covering nearly 0.015%. This sequence joins TRBV4-1 and TRBJ2-1, with 9 nucleotides matching TRBD2. The origin of this receptor is a woman between 18 and 29 years old with type 1 diabetes. Sequencing input: naive CD4+ T cells from blood. The CDR3 reads CASSHPPRREGGEQFF. In nucleotides, the CDR3 is TGCGCCAGCAGCCACCCGCCGAGGCGGGAGGGGGGGGAGCAGTTCTTC.